These T cell receptor beta chains were read from a single sample in a study of T cells in Graves' hyperthyroidism and ophthalmopathy. A single record per CDR3 protein comes from TCRdb applying MiXCR to the multiplex PCR reads. This sample yields around 800,000 distinct CDR3 sequences, of which around 38% are seen a single time; around 10% belongs to the top ten. The sample was blood. Receptor source: a man younger than 35 with Graves' hyperthyroidism. Both conserved end residues are part of each CDR3. D genes are given only for firm matches. The size entry is marked missing in some rows and otherwise reads once, few, many or a size class.

>TRBV29-1|TRBJ1-2|many|12|.
CSVTKWEYGYTF
TGCAGCGTTACGAAATGGGAATATGGCTACACCTTC
>TRBV2|TRBJ1-6|once|15|.
CASGGLADNNSPLHF
TGTGCCAGCGGGGGACTAGCGGACAATAATTCACCCCTCCACTTT
>TRBV20-1|TRBJ2-7|few|15|.
CSARDKDFWGYEQYF
TGCAGTGCTAGAGACAAGGACTTTTGGGGCTACGAGCAGTACTTC
>TRBV7-9|TRBJ2-5|.|16|.
CASSQAWGSGQETQYF
TGCGCCAGCAGCCAAGCATGGGGTAGCGGACAAGAGACCCAGTACTTC
>TRBV12-3/TRBV12-4|TRBJ1-5|.|13|.
CASSPRLNQPQHF
TGTGCCAGCAGTCCCCGGCTGAATCAGCCCCAGCATTTT
>TRBV19|TRBJ1-1|.|15|TRBD1
CASSMAGTVGTEAFF
TGTGCCAGTAGTATGGCCGGGACAGTAGGCACTGAAGCTTTCTTT
>TRBV12-3/TRBV12-4|TRBJ1-5|.|14|TRBD1
CASTMTGTFQPQHF
TGTGCCAGCACCATGACAGGGACATTTCAGCCCCAGCATTTT
>TRBV10-2|TRBJ1-4|once|14|TRBD1
CASSAGDRAEKLFF
TGCGCCAGCAGTGCCGGAGACAGGGCTGAAAAACTGTTTTTT
>TRBV9|TRBJ1-1|.|15|TRBD1
CASSVDHRGNTEAFF
TGTGCCAGCAGCGTAGATCACAGGGGGAATACTGAAGCTTTCTTT
>TRBV2|TRBJ2-2|many|15|TRBD1
CASSHRQGNTGELFF
TGTGCCAGCAGTCATAGACAGGGGAACACCGGGGAGCTGTTTTTT
>TRBV11-1|TRBJ2-5|.|17|.
CASSLFGDVGGAQTQYF
TGTGCCAGCAGCTTATTCGGAGATGTTGGGGGCGCACAGACCCAGTACTTC
>TRBV4-3|TRBJ1-2|.|15|.
CASSQYADSNYGYTF
TGCGCCAGCAGCCAATACGCGGACTCTAACTATGGCTACACCTTC
>TRBV10-3|TRBJ1-5|few|9|.
CAISQPQHF
TGTGCCATCAGTCAGCCCCAGCATTTT
>TRBV12-3/TRBV12-4|TRBJ1-1|.|14|TRBD1
CASRPDRGPTEAFF
TGTGCCAGCAGGCCCGACAGGGGGCCCACTGAAGCTTTCTTT